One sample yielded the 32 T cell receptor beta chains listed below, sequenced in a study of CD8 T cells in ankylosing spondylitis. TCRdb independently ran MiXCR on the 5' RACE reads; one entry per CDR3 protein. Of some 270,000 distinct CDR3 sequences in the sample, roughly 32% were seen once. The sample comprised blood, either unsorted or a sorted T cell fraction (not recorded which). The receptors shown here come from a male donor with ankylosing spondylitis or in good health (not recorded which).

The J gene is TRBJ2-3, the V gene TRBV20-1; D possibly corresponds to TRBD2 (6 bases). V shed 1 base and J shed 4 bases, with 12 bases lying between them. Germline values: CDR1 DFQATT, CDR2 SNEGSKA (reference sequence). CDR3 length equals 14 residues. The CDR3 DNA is TGCAGTGCTAGAGTGGTCAGGGAGGCAGATACGCAGTATTTT. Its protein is CSARVVREADTQYF.

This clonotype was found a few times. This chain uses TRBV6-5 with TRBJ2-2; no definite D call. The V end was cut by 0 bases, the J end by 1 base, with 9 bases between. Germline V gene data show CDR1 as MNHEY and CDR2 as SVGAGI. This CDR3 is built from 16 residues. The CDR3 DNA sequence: TGTGCCAGCAGTTACTCGGTCAGCGTGAACACCGGGGAGCTGTTTTTT. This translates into CASSYSVSVNTGELFF.

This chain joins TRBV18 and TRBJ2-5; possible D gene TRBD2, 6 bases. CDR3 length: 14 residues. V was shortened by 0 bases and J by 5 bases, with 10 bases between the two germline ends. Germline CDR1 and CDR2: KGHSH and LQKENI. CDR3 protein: CASSPPTRVETQYF. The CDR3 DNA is TGTGCCAGCTCACCACCGACTAGAGTTGAGACCCAGTACTTC.

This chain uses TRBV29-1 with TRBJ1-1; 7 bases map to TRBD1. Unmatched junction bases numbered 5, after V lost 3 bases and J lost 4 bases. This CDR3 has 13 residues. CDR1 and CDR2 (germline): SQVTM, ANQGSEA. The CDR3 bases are TGCAGCGTTGACCCCAGGGGGGTCACTGAAGCTTTCTTT. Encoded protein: CSVDPRGVTEAFF.

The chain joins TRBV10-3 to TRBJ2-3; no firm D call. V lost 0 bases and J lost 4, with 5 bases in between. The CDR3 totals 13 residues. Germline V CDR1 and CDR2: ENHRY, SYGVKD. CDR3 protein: CAISESESDTQYF. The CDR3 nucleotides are TGTGCCATCAGTGAGTCTGAGTCAGATACGCAGTATTTT.

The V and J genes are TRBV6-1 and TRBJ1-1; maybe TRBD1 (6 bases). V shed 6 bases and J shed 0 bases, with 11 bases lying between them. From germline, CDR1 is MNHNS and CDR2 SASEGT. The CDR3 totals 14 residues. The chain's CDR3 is CASRLRGLNTEAFF. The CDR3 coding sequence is TGTGCCAGCAGACTCAGGGGTTTGAACACTGAAGCTTTCTTT.

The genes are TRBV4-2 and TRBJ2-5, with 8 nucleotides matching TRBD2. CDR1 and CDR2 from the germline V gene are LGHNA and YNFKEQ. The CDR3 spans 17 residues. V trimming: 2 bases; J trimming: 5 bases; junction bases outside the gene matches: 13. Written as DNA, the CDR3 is TGTGCCAGCAGCCAATCTATTGCTAGCGGGCCTCGGGAGACCCAGTACTTC. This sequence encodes CASSQSIASGPRETQYF.

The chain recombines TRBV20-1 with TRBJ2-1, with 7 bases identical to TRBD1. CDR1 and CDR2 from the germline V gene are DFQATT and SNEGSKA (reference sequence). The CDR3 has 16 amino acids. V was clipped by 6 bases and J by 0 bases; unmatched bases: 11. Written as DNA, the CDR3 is TGCAGTGCCCCCTCGACAGGGCAGGGCTCCTACAATGAGCAGTTCTTC. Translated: CSAPSTGQGSYNEQFF.

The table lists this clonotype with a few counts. This CDR3 is CASSWTGSDEQFF. CDR3 nucleotides: TGCGCCAGCAGCTGGACAGGGAGCGATGAGCAGTTCTTC. The gene calls are TRBV5-1 and TRBJ2-1; 8 positions match TRBD1. The germline CDR1 and CDR2 sequences are SGHRS and YFSETQ. This CDR3 has 13 residues. V shed 3 bases and J 8 bases; nucleotides not matched to a gene: 4.

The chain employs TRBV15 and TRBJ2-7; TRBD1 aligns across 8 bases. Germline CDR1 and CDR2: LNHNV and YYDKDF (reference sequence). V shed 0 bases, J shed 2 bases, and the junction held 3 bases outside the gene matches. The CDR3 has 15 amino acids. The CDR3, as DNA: TGTGCCACCAGCAGAGATGGACAGGGTCCCTACGAGCAGTACTTC. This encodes CATSRDGQGPYEQYF. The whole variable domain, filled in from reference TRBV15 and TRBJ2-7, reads DAMVIQNPRYQVTQFGKPVTLSCSQTLNHNVMYWYQQKSSQAPKLLFHYYDKDFNNEADTPDNFQSRRPNTSFCFLDIRSPGLGDTAMYLCATSRDGQGPYEQYFGPGTRLTVT.

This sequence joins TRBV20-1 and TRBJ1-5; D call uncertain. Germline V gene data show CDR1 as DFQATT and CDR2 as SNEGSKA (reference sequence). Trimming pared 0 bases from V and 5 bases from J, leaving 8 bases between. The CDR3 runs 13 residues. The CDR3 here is CSARDLGYQPQHF. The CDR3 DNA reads TGCAGTGCTAGAGATCTTGGGTATCAGCCCCAGCATTTT.

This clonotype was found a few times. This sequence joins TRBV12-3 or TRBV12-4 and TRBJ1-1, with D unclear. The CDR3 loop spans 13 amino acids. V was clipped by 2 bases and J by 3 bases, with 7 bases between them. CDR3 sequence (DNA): TGTGCCAGCAGTTTAAAACGGCACACTGAAGCTTTCTTT. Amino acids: CASSLKRHTEAFF.

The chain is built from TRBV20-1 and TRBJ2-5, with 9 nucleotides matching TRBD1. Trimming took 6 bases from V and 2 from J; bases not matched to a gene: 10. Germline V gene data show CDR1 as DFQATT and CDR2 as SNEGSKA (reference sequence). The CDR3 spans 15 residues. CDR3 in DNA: TGCAGTGCAAAGGACAGGGGCCTGGTACAAGAGACCCAGTACTTC. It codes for CSAKDRGLVQETQYF.

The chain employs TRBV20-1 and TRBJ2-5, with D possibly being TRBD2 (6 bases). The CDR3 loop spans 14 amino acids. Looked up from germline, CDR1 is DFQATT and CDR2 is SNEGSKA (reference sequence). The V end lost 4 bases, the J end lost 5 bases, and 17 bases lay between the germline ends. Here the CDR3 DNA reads TGCAGTGCTAACGCGGGAATCCGAAGTGAGACCCAGTACTTC. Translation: CSANAGIRSETQYF.

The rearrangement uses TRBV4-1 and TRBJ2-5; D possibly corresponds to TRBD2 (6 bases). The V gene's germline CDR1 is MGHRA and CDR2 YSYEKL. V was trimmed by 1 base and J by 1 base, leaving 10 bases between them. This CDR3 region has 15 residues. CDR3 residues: CASSQGGLSQETQYF. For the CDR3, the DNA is TGCGCCAGCAGCCAAGGCGGACTATCCCAAGAGACCCAGTACTTC.

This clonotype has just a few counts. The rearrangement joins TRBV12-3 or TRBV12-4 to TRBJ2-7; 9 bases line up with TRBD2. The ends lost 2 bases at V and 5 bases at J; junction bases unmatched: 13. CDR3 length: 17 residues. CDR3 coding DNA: TGTGCCAGCAGTTTATTATCCAGGCGGGGGGGCCTCGACGAGCAGTACTTC. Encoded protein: CASSLLSRRGGLDEQYF.

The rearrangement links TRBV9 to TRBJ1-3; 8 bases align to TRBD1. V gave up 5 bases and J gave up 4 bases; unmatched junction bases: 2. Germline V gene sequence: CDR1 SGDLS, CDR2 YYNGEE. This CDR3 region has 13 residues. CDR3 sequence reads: CASRGTGGNTIYF. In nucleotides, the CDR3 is TGTGCCAGCAGAGGGACAGGAGGAAACACCATATATTTT. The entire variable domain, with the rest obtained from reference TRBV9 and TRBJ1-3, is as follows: DSGVTQTPKHLITATGQRVTLRCSPRSGDLSVYWYQQSLDQGLQFLIQYYNGEERAKGNILERFSAQQFPDLHSELNLSSLELGDSALYFCASRGTGGNTIYFGEGSWLTVV.

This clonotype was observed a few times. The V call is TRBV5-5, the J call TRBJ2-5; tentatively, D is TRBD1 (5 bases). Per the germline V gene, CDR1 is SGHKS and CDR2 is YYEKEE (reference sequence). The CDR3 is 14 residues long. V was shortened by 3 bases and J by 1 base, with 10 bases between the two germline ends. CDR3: CASSSGHIQETQYF. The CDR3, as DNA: TGTGCCAGCAGCTCAGGACACATCCAAGAGACCCAGTACTTC.

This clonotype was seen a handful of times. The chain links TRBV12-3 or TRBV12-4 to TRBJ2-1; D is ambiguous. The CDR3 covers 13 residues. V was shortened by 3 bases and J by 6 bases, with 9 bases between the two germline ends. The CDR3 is CASSLLTRNEQFF. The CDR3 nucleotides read TGTGCCAGCAGTTTGTTGACCCGCAATGAGCAGTTCTTC.

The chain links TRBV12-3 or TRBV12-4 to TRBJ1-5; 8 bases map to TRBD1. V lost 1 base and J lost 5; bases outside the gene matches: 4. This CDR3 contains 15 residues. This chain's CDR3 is CASSLVTGGYQPQHF. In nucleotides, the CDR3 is TGTGCCAGCAGTTTAGTTACAGGGGGGTATCAGCCCCAGCATTTT.

The CDR3 nucleotides read TGTGCCAGCAGTTATCAGGAAGAAGAGACCCAGTACTTC. Amino acid sequence: CASSYQEEETQYF. The chain employs TRBV12-3 or TRBV12-4 and TRBJ2-5, with D unresolved. The ends were cut back, 4 bases at V and 3 bases at J, with 9 bases in the middle. The CDR3 runs 13 residues.

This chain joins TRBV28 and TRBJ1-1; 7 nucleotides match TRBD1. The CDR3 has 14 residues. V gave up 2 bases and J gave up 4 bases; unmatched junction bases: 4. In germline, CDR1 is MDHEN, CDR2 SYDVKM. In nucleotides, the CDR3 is TGTGCCAGCAGTTTACGCGACAGGGTCACTGAAGCTTTCTTT. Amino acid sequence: CASSLRDRVTEAFF.

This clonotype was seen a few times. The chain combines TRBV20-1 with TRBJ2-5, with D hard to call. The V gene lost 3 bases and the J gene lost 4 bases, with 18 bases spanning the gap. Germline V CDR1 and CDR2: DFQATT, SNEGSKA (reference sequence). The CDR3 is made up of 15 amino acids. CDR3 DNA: TGCAGTGCTAGGCCCAGGCTAGGAACCGGAGAGACCCAGTACTTC. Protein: CSARPRLGTGETQYF.

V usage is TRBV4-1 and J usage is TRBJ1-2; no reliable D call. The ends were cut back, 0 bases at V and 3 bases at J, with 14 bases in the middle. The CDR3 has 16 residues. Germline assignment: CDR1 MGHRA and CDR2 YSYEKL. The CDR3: CASSQEGPPEYYGYTF. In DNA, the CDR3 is TGCGCCAGCAGCCAAGAAGGCCCCCCGGAGTACTATGGCTACACCTTC.

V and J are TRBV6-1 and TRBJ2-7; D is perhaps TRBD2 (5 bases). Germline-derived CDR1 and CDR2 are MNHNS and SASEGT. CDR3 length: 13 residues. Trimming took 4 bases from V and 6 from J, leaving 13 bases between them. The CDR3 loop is CASSGWDRGEQYF. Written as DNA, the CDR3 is TGTGCCAGCAGTGGGTGGGATCGGGGCGAGCAGTACTTC.

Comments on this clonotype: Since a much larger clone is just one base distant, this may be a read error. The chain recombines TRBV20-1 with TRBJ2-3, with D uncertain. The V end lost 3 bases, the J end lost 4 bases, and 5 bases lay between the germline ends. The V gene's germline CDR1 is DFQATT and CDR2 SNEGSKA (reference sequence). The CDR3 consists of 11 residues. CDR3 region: CSASLSDTQYF. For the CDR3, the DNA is TGCAGTGCTAGTCTCTCAGATACGCAGTATTTT.

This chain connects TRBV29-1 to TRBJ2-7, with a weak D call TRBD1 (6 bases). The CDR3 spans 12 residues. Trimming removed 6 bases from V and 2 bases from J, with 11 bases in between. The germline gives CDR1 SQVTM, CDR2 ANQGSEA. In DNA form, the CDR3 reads TGCAGCGTCCGGACAGAAACCTACGAGCAGTACTTC. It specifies CSVRTETYEQYF.

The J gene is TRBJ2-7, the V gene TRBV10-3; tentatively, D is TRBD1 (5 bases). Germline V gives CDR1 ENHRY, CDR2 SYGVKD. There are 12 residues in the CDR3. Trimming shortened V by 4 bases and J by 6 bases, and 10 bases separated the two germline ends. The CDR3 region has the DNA TGTGCCATCAGTGCCGGCCAGGGCGAGCAGTACTTC. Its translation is CAISAGQGEQYF.

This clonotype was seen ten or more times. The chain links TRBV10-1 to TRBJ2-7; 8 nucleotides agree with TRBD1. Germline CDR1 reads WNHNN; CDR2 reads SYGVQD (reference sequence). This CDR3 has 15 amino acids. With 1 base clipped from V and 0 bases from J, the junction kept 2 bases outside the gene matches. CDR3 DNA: TGCGCCAGCAGTGAGTACAGGGGGAGCTCCTACGAGCAGTACTTC. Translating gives CASSEYRGSSYEQYF.

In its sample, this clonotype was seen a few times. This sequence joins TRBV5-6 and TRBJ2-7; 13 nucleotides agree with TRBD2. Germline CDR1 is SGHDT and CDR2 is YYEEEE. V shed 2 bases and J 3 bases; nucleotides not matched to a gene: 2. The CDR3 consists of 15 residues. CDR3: CASSLRLAGGYEQYF. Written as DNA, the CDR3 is TGTGCCAGCAGCTTACGACTAGCGGGGGGCTACGAGCAGTACTTC.

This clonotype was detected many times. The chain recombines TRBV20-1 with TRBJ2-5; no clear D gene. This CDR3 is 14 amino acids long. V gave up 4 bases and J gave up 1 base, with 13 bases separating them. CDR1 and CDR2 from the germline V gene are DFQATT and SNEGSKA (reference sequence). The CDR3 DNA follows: TGCAGTGCTACAGGACCTTATCCCCAAGAGACCCAGTACTTC. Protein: CSATGPYPQETQYF.

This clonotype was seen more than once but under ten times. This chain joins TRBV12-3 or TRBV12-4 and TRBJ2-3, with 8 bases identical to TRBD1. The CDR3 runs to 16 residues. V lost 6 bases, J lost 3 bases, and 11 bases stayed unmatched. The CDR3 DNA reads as TGTGCCAGCAGCGCCCCGGACAGGGATTTGACAGATACGCAGTATTTT. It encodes CASSAPDRDLTDTQYF.